These 3 T cell receptor beta chains originate from one sample sequenced in a study of CD8+ T cells in alopecia areata. Extracted RNA was reverse transcribed into cDNA, the sequencing template. Only in-frame clones appear in the TCRdb table, and some are missing; sequencing was by immunoSEQ multiplex PCR. The table has some 96,000 clones, 50% to 75% seen once. This sample's treatment: oral pan-JAK inhibitor, 5-10 mg twice daily. This sample comprised CD8+ T cells sorted from blood, obtained at week 4, from a patient treated with tofacitinib. Every receptor here comes from a human donor with alopecia areata.

This clone was observed a single time. The V and J genes are TRBV5-6 and TRBJ1-1; D is undetermined. Deletions cut 0 bases from V and 2 bases from J, with 8 bases between. The CDR3 contains 14 residues. From germline, CDR1 is SGHDT and CDR2 YYEEEE. This chain's CDR3 is CASSLDRLNTEAFF. The CDR3 DNA sequence: TGTGCCAGCAGCTTGGACAGATTAAACACTGAAGCTTTCTTT.

J is TRBJ1-1 and V is TRBV5-6; D is unclear. V was trimmed by 1 base and J by 2 bases, leaving 9 bases between them. The CDR3 covers 14 residues. Looked up from germline, CDR1 is SGHDT and CDR2 is YYEEEE. The chain's CDR3 is CASSLLWPNTEAFF. As DNA, the CDR3 is TGTGCCAGCAGCTTGCTCTGGCCCAACACTGAAGCTTTCTTT. The full variable domain, in which reference TRBV5-6 and TRBJ1-1 provide the parts outside the CDR3, is DAGVTQSPTHLIKTRGQQVTLRCSPKSGHDTVSWYQQALGQGPQFIFQYYEEEERQRGNFPDRFSGHQFPNYSSELNVNALLLGDSALYLCASSLLWPNTEAFFGQGTRLTVV.

V gene TRBV27 combines with J gene TRBJ1-6; tentative D call: TRBD1 (6 bases). With 3 bases removed from V and 11 bases from J, the gap between germline ends came to 17 bases. The germline gives CDR1 MNHEY, CDR2 SMNVEV (reference sequence). This CDR3 has 15 amino acids. CDR3 in amino acids: CASSFGQGTRTPLHF. As DNA, the CDR3 is TGTGCCAGCAGTTTCGGTCAGGGGACGCGGACACCCCTCCACTTT.